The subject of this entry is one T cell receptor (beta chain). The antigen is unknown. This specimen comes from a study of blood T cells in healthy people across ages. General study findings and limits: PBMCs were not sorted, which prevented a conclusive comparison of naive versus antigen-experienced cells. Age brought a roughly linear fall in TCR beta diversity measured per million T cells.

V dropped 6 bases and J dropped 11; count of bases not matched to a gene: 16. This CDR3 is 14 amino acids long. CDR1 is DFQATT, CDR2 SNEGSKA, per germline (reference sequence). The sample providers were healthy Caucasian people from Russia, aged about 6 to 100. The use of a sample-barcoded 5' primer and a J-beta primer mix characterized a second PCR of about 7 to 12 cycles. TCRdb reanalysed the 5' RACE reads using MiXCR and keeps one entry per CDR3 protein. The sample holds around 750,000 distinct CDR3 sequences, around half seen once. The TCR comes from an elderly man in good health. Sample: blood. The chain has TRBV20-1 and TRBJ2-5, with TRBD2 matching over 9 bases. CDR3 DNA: TGCAGTGCCCCTGGACTAGCGAGGGTCCATGAGCAGTACTTC. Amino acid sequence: CSAPGLARVHEQYF.